The 3 T cell receptor beta chains presented below share a single source sample, sequenced in a study of T-cell reconstitution after alpha-beta-depleted transplantation in children. Preparation of the TCRbeta library involved a method that used unique molecular identifiers. TCRdb re-derived calls from the PCR reads in MiXCR, one entry per CDR3 protein. The sample lists approximately 270,000 distinct CDR3 sequences; roughly a quarter were seen once. The material was PBMCs, mostly from graft donor cells, obtained 360 days after TCRalphabeta/CD19-depleted stem cell transplant. The receptors originated from a female patient aged 2-10 years who had a stem cell transplant for congenital amegakaryocytic thrombocytopenia, so the T cells may come from the graft donor.

This clonotype was seen only a few times. Here the CDR3 DNA reads TGCGCCAGCAGCAAGGGACTAGCGGGAGTACCAGATACGCAGTATTTT. Its translation is CASSKGLAGVPDTQYF. V usage is TRBV5-1 and J usage is TRBJ2-3; 14 positions match TRBD2. J was trimmed by 4 bases and V by 4 bases; bases with no gene match: 5. Germline CDR1 is SGHRS and CDR2 is YFSETQ. This CDR3 has 16 residues.

The rearrangement links TRBV7-2 to TRBJ2-7; TRBD2 agrees at 7 bases. CDR1 is SGHTA, CDR2 FQGNSA, per germline. Trimming at V came to 0 bases and at J to 2 bases, leaving 7 bases not matched to a gene. CDR3 length: 16 residues. The CDR3 region has the DNA TGTGCCAGCAGCTTAGCGATGGCTAGCGGCACCTACGAGCAGTACTTC. This encodes CASSLAMASGTYEQYF.

The chain uses TRBV29-1 and TRBJ2-1, with D maybe TRBD2 (5 bases). Germline V gene lookup returns CDR1 SQVTM and CDR2 ANQGSEA. This CDR3 is built from 15 residues. V gave up 7 bases and J gave up 0 bases, with 16 bases separating them. CDR3: CSAPQPSPSYNEQFF. CDR3 coding DNA: TGCAGCGCACCACAACCTAGCCCCTCCTACAATGAGCAGTTCTTC.